The 10 T cell receptor beta chains presented below share a single source sample, sequenced in a study of T cell clonality in common variable immunodeficiency. Clones were read by immunoSEQ multiplex PCR, and TCRdb kept only the in-frame ones, dropping some. The data show 30,000 or so clones, none appearing only once, with 3.8% held by the ten largest. Sequencing was done on a sample of peripheral blood mononuclear cells. All receptors derive from a person aged 18-70 years in good health.

This clone was recorded many times. Read sequence stops 3 residues before the CDR3 end, and the germline J gene provides the missing end. V is TRBV10-3 and J is TRBJ2-1; 7 bases are shared with TRBD2. This CDR3 has 14 residues. CDR1 is ENHRY, CDR2 SYGVKD, per germline. After removal of 5 bases from V and 5 bases from J, the junction contained 6 bases not matched to a gene. The CDR3 sequence: CAISPGTINNEQFF. The DNA read from the CDR3 is TGTGCCATCAGTCCCGGGACTATCAACAATGAG.

This clone has ten or more counts. The sequence runs out 3 residues before the end of the CDR3; the remainder is reconstructed from the germline J gene. The V call is TRBV4-1, the J call TRBJ2-7; 9 positions agree with TRBD1. Germline V gene sequence: CDR1 MGHRA, CDR2 YSYEKL. V shed 4 bases and J 5 bases; nucleotides not matched to a gene: 6. The CDR3 extends over 14 amino acids. CDR3 bases read: TGCGCCAGCAGCCTCGGACGGACAGGGGACGAG. Protein: CASSLGRTGDE. From start to end, the CDR3 is CASSLGRTGDEQYF.

This clone was counted at least ten times. The CDR3 is CASSRTRQGATRELFF. CDR3 bases read: TGTGCCAGCAGCCGCACTCGACAGGGGGCAACGAGGGAG. The rearrangement joins TRBV4-2 to TRBJ2-2, with TRBD1 identical over 10 bases. The read stops 3 residues short of the end of the CDR3; the missing end is completed from the germline J gene. After removal of 4 bases from V and 9 bases from J, the junction contained 11 bases not matched to a gene. The CDR3 length is 16 residues. The V gene's germline CDR1 is LGHNA and CDR2 YNFKEQ.

This clone was seen at least ten times. The read terminates 3 residues ahead of where the CDR3 ends, so the germline J gene completes it. This chain joins TRBV3-1 (or the pseudogene TRBV3-2) and TRBJ1-2; the match to TRBD1 covers 8 bases. Germline-derived CDR1 and CDR2 are LGHDT and YNNKEL (reference sequence). Trimming at V came to 1 base and at J to 6 bases, leaving 4 bases not matched to a gene. This CDR3 has 14 amino acids. The CDR3 here is CASSQGSTGDGYTF. CDR3 DNA (partial): TGTGCCAGCAGCCAAGGGTCGACAGGGGATGGC.

On this clone: The CDR3 is cut off 3 residues early in the read; its end comes from the germline J gene. The rearrangement uses TRBV7-9 and TRBJ1-2; weak D call: TRBD1 (5 bases). The germline CDR1 and CDR2 sequences are SEHNR and FQNEAQ (reference sequence). The CDR3 is made up of 13 amino acids. CDR3 in amino acids: CASSRGELNDYTF. The DNA read from the CDR3 is TGTGCCAGCAGCAGGGGCGAGCTTAACGAC.

This clone came up many times. Read sequence stops 3 residues before the CDR3 end, and the germline J gene provides the missing end. The chain carries TRBV5-1 and TRBJ2-1; 8 bases map to TRBD1. The ends lost 7 bases at V and 0 bases at J; junction bases unmatched: 3. The length of the CDR3 is 14 residues. Looked up from germline, CDR1 is SGHRS and CDR2 is YFSETQ. The CDR3: CASGTGGSYNEQFF. The sequenced CDR3 bases are TGCGCCAGCGGCACAGGGGGCTCCTACAATGAG. The full variable domain, completed using reference TRBV5-1 and TRBJ2-1, is KAGVTQTPRYLIKTRGQQVTLSCSPISGHRSVSWYQQTPGQGLQFLFEYFSETQRNKGNFPGRFSGRQFSNSRSEMNVSTLELGDSALYLCASGTGGSYNEQFFGPGTRLTVL.

Regarding this clone: Since a much larger clone is just one base distant, this may be a read error. The read falls 3 residues short of the CDR3 end, and the missing part is taken from the germline J gene. The chain carries TRBV2 and TRBJ2-7; TRBD1 is a possible D gene (6 bases). Trimming removed 4 bases at V and 6 bases at J, with 13 bases between. This CDR3 is 13 amino acids long. Germline values: CDR1 SNHLY, CDR2 FYNNEI. Incomplete CDR3 DNA: TGTGCCAGCAGTGGGGGGCTAGGCGGCGAG. Protein product: CASSGGLGGE. The complete CDR3 protein is CASSGGLGGEQYF.

There are many counts of this clone. Coverage ceases 3 residues before the CDR3 finishes, and the germline J gene fills in the end. The chain carries TRBV4-2 and TRBJ2-1, with TRBD2 identical over 9 bases. Germline V gene sequence: CDR1 LGHNA, CDR2 YNFKEQ. The CDR3 totals 17 residues. After removal of 4 bases from V and 6 bases from J, the junction contained 13 bases not matched to a gene. The part of the CDR3 DNA that was read is TGTGCCAGCAGCCCCGAAGGGGGCGGGAGGGCCCTCAATGAG. It translates to CASSPEGGGRALNE. The complete CDR3 sequence is CASSPEGGGRALNEQFF.

This clone was counted ten times or more. The DNA ends 3 residues before the CDR3 does, and the rest of the CDR3 is filled in from the germline J gene. The V and J genes are TRBV7-6 and TRBJ2-3, with 7 nucleotides matching TRBD2. The CDR3 is made up of 16 amino acids. Germline V CDR1 and CDR2: SGHVS, FNYEAQ. The trim removed 4 bases at V and 3 bases at J, leaving 10 bases unmatched. Partial CDR3 DNA: TGTGCCAGCAGCTCCGGGGAGGGCCACCTGACAGATACG. Encoded protein: CASSSGEGHLTDT. In full, the CDR3 reads CASSSGEGHLTDTQYF.

This clone was seen more than once but under ten times. This likely stems from a read error, as it lies one base from a far larger clone. The DNA ends 3 residues before the CDR3 does, and the rest of the CDR3 is filled in from the germline J gene. This chain links TRBV5-4 with TRBJ1-6; weak D call: TRBD1 (5 bases). From germline, CDR1 is SGHNT and CDR2 YYREEE (reference sequence). The CDR3 sequence is 14 residues long. Incomplete CDR3 DNA: TGTGCCGGCAGCTTGGAAGGCGGGGGTTCACCC. Its protein product is CAGSLEGGGSP. The complete CDR3 protein is CAGSLEGGGSPLHF.